The subject of this entry is one T cell receptor beta chain. The data belong to a study of blood T cell repertoires in COVID-19. Study as a whole: The United States, Italy and Spain were the sources of the acute and convalescent COVID-19 samples. In each case, the material was cDNA or gDNA derived from T cells, B-cell-depleted T cells, or PBMCs.

Trimming cost V 3 bases and J 5 bases; bases outside gene matches: 10. The CDR3 is made up of 15 amino acids. Germline CDR1 WNHNN, CDR2 SYGVQD (reference sequence). The authors' processing: Amplified reference gene primers provided the basis for estimating nucleated cell counts. TCRdb keeps only in-frame clones here, not all; method: immunoSEQ multiplex PCR. That table supplies the V and J calls and clone size; D and trimming were determined from the DNA. The repertoire holds about 64,000 clones, approximately 91% seen once, with 1.5% to 2% in the top ten. Sequencing was done on a sample of peripheral blood. The genes are TRBV10-1 and TRBJ2-7; 7 bases are a match to TRBD1. This sequence was found in a human donor in a cohort sampled during active COVID-19. CDR3 in DNA: TGCGCCAGCAGTGAATTCCGACCGGGACAGAACGAGCAGTACTTC. Translated, it gives CASSEFRPGQNEQYF.